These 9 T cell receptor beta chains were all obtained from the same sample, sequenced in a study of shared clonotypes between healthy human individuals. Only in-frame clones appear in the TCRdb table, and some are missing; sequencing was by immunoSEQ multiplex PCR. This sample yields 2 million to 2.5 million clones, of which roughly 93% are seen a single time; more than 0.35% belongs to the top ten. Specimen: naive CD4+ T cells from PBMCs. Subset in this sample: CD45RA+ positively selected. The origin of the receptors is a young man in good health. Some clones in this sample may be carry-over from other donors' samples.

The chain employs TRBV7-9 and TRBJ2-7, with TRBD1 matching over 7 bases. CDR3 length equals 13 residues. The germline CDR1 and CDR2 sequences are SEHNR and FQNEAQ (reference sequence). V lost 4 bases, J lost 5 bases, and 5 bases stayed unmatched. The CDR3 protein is CASSYPRGNEQYF. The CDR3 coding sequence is TGTGCCAGCAGCTACCCCAGGGGGAACGAGCAGTACTTC.

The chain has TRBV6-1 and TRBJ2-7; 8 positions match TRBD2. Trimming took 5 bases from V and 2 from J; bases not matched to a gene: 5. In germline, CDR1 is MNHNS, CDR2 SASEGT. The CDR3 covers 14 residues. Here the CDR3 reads CASSLAGIAYEQYF. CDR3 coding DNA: TGTGCCAGCAGTTTAGCGGGGATCGCCTACGAGCAGTACTTC.

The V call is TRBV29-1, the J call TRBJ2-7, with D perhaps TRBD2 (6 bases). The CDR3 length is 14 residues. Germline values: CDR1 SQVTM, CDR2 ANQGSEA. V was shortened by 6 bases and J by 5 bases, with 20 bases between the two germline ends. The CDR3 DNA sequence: TGCAGCGTCAAGCGTGTGCTAGCGAGTCACGAGCAGTACTTC. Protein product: CSVKRVLASHEQYF.

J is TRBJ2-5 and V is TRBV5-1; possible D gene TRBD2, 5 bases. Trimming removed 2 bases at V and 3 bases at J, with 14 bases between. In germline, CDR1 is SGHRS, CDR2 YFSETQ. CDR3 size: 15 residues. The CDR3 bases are TGCGCCAGCAGCTTAATTCGGAGGACCGAAGAGACCCAGTACTTC. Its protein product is CASSLIRRTEETQYF.

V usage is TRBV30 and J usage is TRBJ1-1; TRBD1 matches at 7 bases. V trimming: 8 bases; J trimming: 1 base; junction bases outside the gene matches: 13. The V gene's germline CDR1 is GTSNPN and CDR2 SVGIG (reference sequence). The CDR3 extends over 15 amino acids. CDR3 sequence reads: CATTPSAGGNTEAFF. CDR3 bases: TGTGCCACCACCCCGTCGGCAGGGGGGAACACTGAAGCTTTCTTT. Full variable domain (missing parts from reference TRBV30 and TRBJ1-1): SQTIHQWPATLVQPVGSPLSLECTVEGTSNPNLYWYRQAAGRGLQLLFYSVGIGQISSEVPQNLSASRPQDRQFILSSKKLLLSDSGFYLCATTPSAGGNTEAFFGQGTRLTVV.

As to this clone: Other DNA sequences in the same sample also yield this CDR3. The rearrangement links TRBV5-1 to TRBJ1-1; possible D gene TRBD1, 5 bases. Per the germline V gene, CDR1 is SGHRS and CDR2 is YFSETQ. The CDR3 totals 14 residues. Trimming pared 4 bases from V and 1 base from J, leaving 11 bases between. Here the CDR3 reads CASSPGRGNTEAFF. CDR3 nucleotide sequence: TGCGCCAGCAGCCCGGGACGGGGGAACACTGAAGCTTTCTTT.

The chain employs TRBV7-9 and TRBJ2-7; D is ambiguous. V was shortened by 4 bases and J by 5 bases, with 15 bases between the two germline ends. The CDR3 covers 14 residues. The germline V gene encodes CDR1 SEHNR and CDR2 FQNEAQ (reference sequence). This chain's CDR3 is CASSSTTKSDEQYF. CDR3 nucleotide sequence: TGTGCCAGCAGCTCTACCACTAAAAGCGACGAGCAGTACTTC.

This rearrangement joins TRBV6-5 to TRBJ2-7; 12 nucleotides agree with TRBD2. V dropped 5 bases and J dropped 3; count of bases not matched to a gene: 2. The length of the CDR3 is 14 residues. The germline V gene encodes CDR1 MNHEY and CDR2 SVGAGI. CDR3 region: CASSQLAGGYEQYF. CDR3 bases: TGTGCCAGCAGTCAACTAGCGGGAGGCTACGAGCAGTACTTC.

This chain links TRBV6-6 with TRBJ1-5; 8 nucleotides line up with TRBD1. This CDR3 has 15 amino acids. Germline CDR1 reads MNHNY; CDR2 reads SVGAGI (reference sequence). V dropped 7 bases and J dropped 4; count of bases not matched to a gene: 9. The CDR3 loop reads CASNPTGGGNQPQHF. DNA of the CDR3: TGTGCCAGCAACCCAACAGGGGGGGGGAATCAGCCCCAGCATTTT.